A single sample gave rise to the 28 T cell receptor beta chains below, sequenced in a study of radiotherapy plus CTLA-4 blockade in lung cancer. Sequenced by immunoSEQ multiplex PCR; TCRdb stores in-frame clones only, minus some. The sample records about 64,000 clones, 70% to 80% being singletons. Sequenced here: peripheral blood, sampled from a patient treated with radiotherapy plus ipilimumab. Every receptor here comes from a human donor with non-small cell lung cancer whose response to radiotherapy plus ipilimumab could not be evaluated.

Judged by abundance, this clone is medium-sized. The genes are TRBV4-3 and TRBJ2-7, with 7 bases aligning to TRBD2. Germline-derived CDR1 and CDR2 are LGHNA and YSLEER. V dropped 0 bases and J dropped 2; count of bases not matched to a gene: 7. This CDR3 is 16 amino acids long. The CDR3 loop reads CASSQDLSGAPYEQYF. The DNA of the CDR3 is TGCGCCAGCAGCCAAGATCTCAGCGGGGCCCCCTACGAGCAGTACTTC.

The rearrangement uses TRBV6-5 and TRBJ2-7, with 10 bases that match TRBD1. The CDR3 length is 14 residues. The germline gives CDR1 MNHEY, CDR2 SVGAGI. The V and J ends lost 4 bases and 1 base, in that order; junction bases with no gene match: 1. The CDR3 here is CASSWTGGSYEQYF. Written as DNA, the CDR3 is TGTGCCAGCAGTTGGACAGGGGGATCCTACGAGCAGTACTTC.

This clone has only a few counts. V is TRBV2 and J is TRBJ2-2, with D possibly TRBD2 on 6 matching bases. CDR1 and CDR2 (germline): SNHLY, FYNNEI. This CDR3 is 15 amino acids long. V lost 4 bases and J lost 3, with 12 bases in between. The CDR3: CASSVSTSYTGELFF. CDR3 bases: TGTGCCAGCAGTGTAAGCACTAGCTACACCGGGGAGCTGTTTTTT.

The V gene is TRBV6-1, the J gene TRBJ1-6; D is perhaps TRBD1 (6 bases). Trimming took off 4 bases at V and 0 bases at J, with 10 bases between the two ends. The CDR3 loop spans 16 amino acids. CDR1 and CDR2 from the germline V gene are MNHNS and SASEGT. The CDR3: CASSVTGSSYNSPLHF. CDR3 DNA: TGTGCCAGCAGTGTAACAGGGAGCTCCTATAATTCACCCCTCCACTTT.

The CDR3 spells CATSREILGTNSDTQYF. Here the CDR3 DNA reads TGTGCCACCAGCAGAGAAATTCTCGGGACAAATTCAGATACGCAGTATTTT. V is TRBV15 and J is TRBJ2-3, with D possibly matching TRBD1 (6 bases). V was clipped by 0 bases and J by 4 bases, with 17 bases between them. Germline values: CDR1 LNHNV, CDR2 YYDKDF (reference sequence). CDR3 length equals 17 residues.

This clone was picked up one time. The V call is TRBV2, the J call TRBJ2-7; 7 bases match TRBD1. CDR3 length: 13 residues. Unmatched junction bases numbered 9, after V lost 9 bases and J lost 4 bases. Per the germline V gene, CDR1 is SNHLY and CDR2 is FYNNEI. CDR3 bases: TGTGCCAGTGAGGACAGGCCCCAATACGAGCAGTACTTC. It translates to CASEDRPQYEQYF.

The V and J genes are TRBV19 and TRBJ2-1; D not certain. Per the germline V gene, CDR1 is LNHDA and CDR2 is SQIVND (reference sequence). The CDR3 loop spans 11 amino acids. Trimming shortened V by 7 bases and J by 2 bases, and 3 bases separated the two germline ends. CDR3 amino acids: CASTAYNEQFF. In nucleotides, the CDR3 is TGTGCCAGTACCGCCTACAATGAGCAGTTCTTC.

This chain uses TRBV4-1 with TRBJ2-1; D is unclear. Germline CDR1 reads MGHRA; CDR2 reads YSYEKL. The V gene lost 1 base and the J gene lost 8 bases, with 6 bases spanning the gap. The CDR3 extends over 12 amino acids. In DNA form, the CDR3 reads TGCGCCAGCAGCCAAGCCTCCTATGAGCAGTTCTTC. It specifies CASSQASYEQFF.

This sequence joins TRBV5-4 and TRBJ1-2; tentative D call: TRBD1 (5 bases). CDR3 length: 14 amino acids. Trimming removed 2 bases at V and 3 bases at J, with 11 bases between. Germline V lookup: CDR1 SGHNT, CDR2 YYREEE (reference sequence). CDR3: CASSFTQGYYGYTF. In DNA, the CDR3 is TGTGCCAGCAGCTTTACCCAGGGCTACTATGGCTACACCTTC.

The table lists this clone with a few counts. The chain combines TRBV28 with TRBJ1-5; perhaps TRBD1 as D (6 bases). V lost 4 bases to trimming and J lost 6 bases, with 19 bases between them. Germline loops: CDR1 MDHEN, CDR2 SYDVKM. The CDR3 sequence is 16 residues long. CDR3 sequence (DNA): TGTGCCAGCAGTTCTCAAAAGGGGGGAGGGGCTCAGCCCCAGCATTTT. This translates into CASSSQKGGGAQPQHF.

Concerning this clone: An end of the junction does not agree with germline; a read error may underlie this. The chain uses TRBV7-9 and TRBJ2-2; 8 bases align to TRBD2. This CDR3 has 13 amino acids. Germline V gene lookup returns CDR1 SEHNR and CDR2 FQNEAQ (reference sequence). DNA for the CDR3: TGCGGATCGCCGGGACTAGACACCGGGGAGCTGTTTTTT. Its translation: CGSPGLDTGELFF.

The chain carries TRBV18 and TRBJ2-5, with TRBD1 identical over 11 bases. The CDR3 contains 15 residues. Trimming cost V 2 bases and J 4 bases; bases outside gene matches: 3. Germline CDR1 and CDR2: KGHSH and LQKENI. This CDR3 reads CASSPGQGAGETQYF. The CDR3 nucleotides are TGTGCCAGCTCACCAGGACAGGGGGCGGGAGAGACCCAGTACTTC.

The chain employs TRBV6-5 and TRBJ1-6; 7 bases map to TRBD1. The V and J ends lost 6 bases and 8 bases, in that order; junction bases with no gene match: 10. The CDR3 is 15 residues long. The germline V gene has CDR1 MNHEY and CDR2 SVGAGI. The chain's CDR3 is CASSFATGTYSPLHF. DNA for the CDR3: TGTGCCAGCAGCTTCGCGACAGGGACCTATTCACCCCTCCACTTT.

The gene calls are TRBV6-1 and TRBJ1-5, with TRBD1 matching over 9 bases. The V gene end was trimmed by 5 bases and the J gene end by 7 bases; junction bases not matched to a gene: 6. The germline V gene has CDR1 MNHNS and CDR2 SASEGT. This CDR3 has 14 amino acids. CDR3 protein: CASSWDRENQPQHF. As DNA, the CDR3 is TGTGCCAGCAGTTGGGACAGGGAGAACCAGCCCCAGCATTTT.

CDR3 amino acids: CASSLGRVRGTDTQYF. The CDR3 DNA follows: TGTGCCAGCAGCTTAGGGCGGGTGAGGGGGACAGATACGCAGTATTTT. The rearrangement joins TRBV7-9 to TRBJ2-3, with D perhaps TRBD1 (6 bases). Trimming left V 1 base short and J 3 bases short, with 14 bases between. CDR3 length equals 16 residues. Germline V gene data show CDR1 as SEHNR and CDR2 as FQNEAQ (reference sequence).

The chain combines TRBV5-1 with TRBJ2-1; 7 nucleotides match TRBD2. Per germline, CDR1 SGHRS and CDR2 YFSETQ. V was clipped by 3 bases and J by 4 bases; unmatched bases: 10. The CDR3 runs 16 residues. The CDR3: CASSSGWSGAYNEQFF. The CDR3 DNA reads as TGCGCCAGCAGCTCCGGGTGGAGCGGGGCTTACAATGAGCAGTTCTTC.

The rearrangement links TRBV20-1 to TRBJ1-2; D remains ambiguous. CDR3 size: 10 residues. V was clipped by 1 base and J by 7 bases, with 4 bases between them. CDR1 and CDR2 from the germline V gene are DFQATT and SNEGSKA (reference sequence). CDR3 nucleotide sequence: TGCAGTGCTAGAGGGGCTGGCTACACCTTC. Translating gives CSARGAGYTF.

This clone was picked up a small number of times. This rearrangement joins TRBV4-2 to TRBJ2-5; 9 positions match TRBD2. The V gene end was trimmed by 0 bases and the J gene end by 5 bases; junction bases not matched to a gene: 7. Germline CDR1 LGHNA, CDR2 YNFKEQ. The CDR3 has 16 amino acids. The CDR3 DNA reads as TGTGCCAGCAGCCAAGACCAGCCCACTAGCGGGGAGACCCAGTACTTC. Residues: CASSQDQPTSGETQYF.

The chain joins TRBV5-8 to TRBJ2-5, with 8 bases fitting TRBD1. The CDR3 runs 15 residues. Germline CDR1 and CDR2: SGHTS and YDEGEE. J lost 4 bases, V lost 4 bases, and 9 bases had no gene match. The CDR3 loop reads CASSILGQAGETQYF. The DNA for the CDR3 is TGTGCCAGCAGCATCCTGGGACAGGCGGGAGAGACCCAGTACTTC. Supplemented by reference TRBV5-8 and TRBJ2-5, the full variable domain reads EAGVTQSPTHLIKTRGQQATLRCSPISGHTSVYWYQQALGLGLQFLLWYDEGEERNRGNFPPRFSGRQFPNYSSELNVNALELEDSALYLCASSILGQAGETQYFGPGTRLLVL.

This clone was seen repeatedly, ten times or more. This chain uses TRBV28 with TRBJ2-3; 11 bases line up with TRBD1. V dropped 4 bases and J dropped 2; count of bases not matched to a gene: 2. This CDR3 has 15 residues. CDR1 is MDHEN, CDR2 SYDVKM, per germline. The CDR3 nucleotides are TGTGCCAGCAGTTCCGGACAGGGGGCCACAGATACGCAGTATTTT. Translated, it gives CASSSGQGATDTQYF.

A single count supports this clone. CDR3 sequence: CASSFGTGNYGYTF. The CDR3 bases are TGTGCCAGCAGTTTCGGGACAGGGAACTATGGCTACACCTTC. The chain employs TRBV7-9 and TRBJ1-2, with 9 bases identical to TRBD1. The CDR3 runs to 14 residues. From germline, CDR1 is SEHNR and CDR2 FQNEAQ (reference sequence). V shed 6 bases and J 2 bases; nucleotides not matched to a gene: 4.

This chain links TRBV6-6 with TRBJ1-2, with TRBD1 as a possible D gene (5 bases). The germline V gene encodes CDR1 MNHNY and CDR2 SVGAGI (reference sequence). The V end was cut by 11 bases, the J end by 8 bases, with 21 bases between. The CDR3 has 13 residues. The chain's CDR3 is CALSGGDGRGYTF. Written as DNA, the CDR3 is TGTGCCTTATCGGGGGGGGACGGACGCGGCTACACCTTC.

The V gene is TRBV15, the J gene TRBJ1-1; possibly TRBD1 for D (6 bases). Germline V gene sequence: CDR1 LNHNV, CDR2 YYDKDF (reference sequence). The CDR3 length is 14 residues. Trimming cost V 5 bases and J 7 bases, with 17 bases left between them. The CDR3 sequence is CATSERGGEVEAFF. CDR3 sequence (DNA): TGTGCCACCAGCGAGAGAGGGGGTGAGGTTGAAGCTTTCTTT.

The genes are TRBV6-6 and TRBJ2-7, with 13 bases that match TRBD2. This CDR3 is 15 amino acids long. The V segment lost 4 bases and the J segment 5 bases; nucleotides outside the gene matches: 5. Germline CDR1 and CDR2: MNHNY and SVGAGI (reference sequence). CDR3: CASSWTSGSRHEQYF. The CDR3 bases are TGTGCCAGCAGTTGGACTAGCGGGAGTAGGCACGAGCAGTACTTC.

The chain carries TRBV11-3 and TRBJ1-6; possible D gene TRBD1, 6 bases. Trimming cost V 3 bases and J 6 bases, with 15 bases left between them. The CDR3 extends over 16 amino acids. In germline, CDR1 is SGHNT, CDR2 YENEEA. The CDR3 DNA sequence: TGTGCCAGCAGCTTTCTCAGGGGAGTGGGTAATTCACCCCTCCACTTT. This codes for CASSFLRGVGNSPLHF.

V gene TRBV18 combines with J gene TRBJ2-5; 8 nucleotides align to TRBD1. Trimming at V came to 2 bases and at J to 2 bases, leaving 16 bases not matched to a gene. Germline CDR1 and CDR2: KGHSH and LQKENI. The CDR3 runs 19 residues. The CDR3 protein is CASSPSRGLLWLAQETQYF. DNA of the CDR3: TGTGCCAGCTCACCATCCAGGGGGCTGTTGTGGCTAGCACAAGAGACCCAGTACTTC. Drawing the rest from reference TRBV18 and TRBJ2-5, the complete variable domain is NAGVMQNPRHLVRRRGQEARLRCSPMKGHSHVYWYRQLPEEGLKFMVYLQKENIIDESGMPKERFSAEFPKEGPSILRIQQVVRGDSAAYFCASSPSRGLLWLAQETQYFGPGTRLLVL.

V gene TRBV29-1 combines with J gene TRBJ1-4; D remains unclear. Germline V gene data show CDR1 as SQVTM and CDR2 as ANQGSEA. The CDR3 has 13 residues. V gave up 7 bases and J gave up 3 bases, with 12 bases separating them. CDR3 region: CSGRGMSNEKLFF. CDR3 in DNA: TGCAGCGGGCGGGGAATGTCTAATGAAAAACTGTTTTTT.

In regard to this clone: The junction departs from the called germline gene at one end, perhaps through a read error. This chain uses TRBV28 with TRBJ2-7, with 8 bases that match TRBD2. The germline gives CDR1 MDHEN, CDR2 SYDVKM. The CDR3 has 16 residues. CDR3: CVSSPRGSGASYEQYF. The DNA of the CDR3 is TGTGTCAGCAGCCCCCGGGGTAGCGGGGCCTCCTACGAGCAGTACTTC.